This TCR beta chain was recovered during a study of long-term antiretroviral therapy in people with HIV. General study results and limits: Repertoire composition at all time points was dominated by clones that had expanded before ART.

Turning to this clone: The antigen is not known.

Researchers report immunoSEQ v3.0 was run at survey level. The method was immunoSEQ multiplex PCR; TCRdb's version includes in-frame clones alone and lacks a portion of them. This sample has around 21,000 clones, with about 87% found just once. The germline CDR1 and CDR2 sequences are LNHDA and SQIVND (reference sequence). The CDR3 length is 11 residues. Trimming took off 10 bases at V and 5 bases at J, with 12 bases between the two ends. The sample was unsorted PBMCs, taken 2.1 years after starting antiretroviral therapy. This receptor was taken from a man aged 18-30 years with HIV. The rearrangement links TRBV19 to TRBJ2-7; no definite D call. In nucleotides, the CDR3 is TGTGCCACCTCACTGGGGAACGAGCAGTACTTC. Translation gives CATSLGNEQYF.